This entry features one T cell receptor beta chain sequence. TCRdb redid the calling of the RT-PCR reads with MiXCR, one entry per CDR3 protein. Counted here are around 700,000 distinct CDR3 sequences, 12% to 15% occurring once; the ten biggest clones make up 3% to 4.5%. This TCR came from a female donor in good health, serving as a healthy control. Source material: memory CD4+ T cells from blood.

The CDR3 spells CASWEGGLGSGANVLTF. As DNA, the CDR3 is TGTGCCAGCTGGGAGGGGGGTTTAGGGTCTGGGGCCAACGTCCTGACTTTC. The V call is TRBV6-1, the J call TRBJ2-6; weak D call: TRBD2 (7 bases). Germline CDR1 and CDR2: MNHNS and SASEGT. The CDR3 has 17 residues. The V and J ends lost 8 bases and 1 base respectively, with 18 bases between them.